This T cell receptor (beta chain) was recorded in a study of T cells in Graves' hyperthyroidism and ophthalmopathy. TCR beta CDR3 regions were amplified from RNA. The primer set for the first-round RT-PCR of the TCR CDR3 was HTBI. TCRdb called the multiplex PCR reads again in MiXCR, with one record for every CDR3 protein. The profile shows 500,000 to 750,000 distinct CDR3 sequences, just over 45% of them singletons. The CDR3 runs to 14 residues. V dropped 4 bases and J dropped 2 bases, with 11 bases sitting between them. This clonotype was recorded a few times. The sequenced sample consisted of peripheral blood or thyroid tissue (not recorded which). This sequence was found in a young woman with Graves' hyperthyroidism. The V call is TRBV12-3 or TRBV12-4, the J call TRBJ2-5; D is uncertain. CDR3 sequence reads: CASSSPGGQETQYF. The CDR3 DNA sequence: TGTGCCAGCAGTTCCCCCGGTGGGCAAGAGACCCAGTACTTC.